This is a list of T cell receptor beta chains from one sample in a study of T cells after yellow fever vaccination. TCRdb ran MiXCR on the 5' RACE reads and lists one entry per CDR3 protein. The table has 150,000 to 200,000 distinct CDR3 sequences, roughly 8.8% seen once. The input for sequencing was CD8+ T cells sorted from PBMCs, taken 45 days after the yellow fever booster vaccination. These receptor sequences come from a man younger than 35 who received the YFV17D yellow fever vaccine. Both conserved end residues are part of each CDR3. Fields, in order: clone size, J gene, D gene, V gene, CDR3 DNA, CDR3 protein. A D gene is named only where the DNA matches it firmly. Expanded clones are given a class, and other clones once, few, many or no size at all.

>NA|TRBJ2-2|NA|TRBV5-1
TGCGCCAGCAGCTTCAACACCGGGGAGGTGTTTTTT
CASSFNTGEVFF
>NA|TRBJ1-1|NA|TRBV27
TGTGCCAGCAGTTTATCGATCGGGGGTGGCACTGAAGCTTTCTTT
CASSLSIGGGTEAFF
>NA|TRBJ1-2|NA|TRBV7-9
TGTGCCAGCAGCTTAGTGGCGGGTCTGGGCTATGGCTACACCTTC
CASSLVAGLGYGYTF
>few|TRBJ1-2|NA|TRBV20-1
TGCAGTGCTAGCGGAGACTATGGCTACACCTTC
CSASGDYGYTF
>NA|TRBJ2-2|NA|TRBV4-1
TGCGCCAGCAGCCAAGCAGGGTCCACCGGGGAGCTGTTTTTT
CASSQAGSTGELFF
>NA|TRBJ2-3|NA|TRBV5-4
TGTGCCAGCAGCTTGACGGGGGAAACAGATACGCAGTATTTT
CASSLTGETDTQYF
>few|TRBJ2-1|NA|TRBV19
TGTGCCAGTAGTATAGGGGGTTGGAATGAGCAGTTCTTC
CASSIGGWNEQFF
>many|TRBJ2-3|TRBD1|TRBV12-3/TRBV12-4
TGTGCCAGCAGTTTAGAGGACAGGGAAGGTGGTACGCAGTATTTT
CASSLEDREGGTQYF
>NA|TRBJ1-2|NA|TRBV9
TGTGCCAGCAGCGTAGGGGGACACCTCTACACCTTC
CASSVGGHLYTF
>NA|TRBJ2-3|NA|TRBV12-3/TRBV12-4
TGTGCCAGCAGTTTCGTTAAAGATACGCAGTATTTT
CASSFVKDTQYF
>few|TRBJ2-1|NA|TRBV5-5
TGTGCCAGCAGCTTGGAGGGTAGCTCCTACAATGAGCAGTTCTTC
CASSLEGSSYNEQFF
>few|TRBJ2-1|NA|TRBV11-2
TGTGCCAGCAGCTTAATGACTGACGTCGAGCAGTTCTTC
CASSLMTDVEQFF
>many|TRBJ2-2|NA|TRBV27
TGTGCCAGCAGTCCCCCTTTATTAGCCACAGCGGGGGAGCTGTTTTTT
CASSPPLLATAGELFF
>NA|TRBJ2-6|NA|TRBV7-9
TGTGCCAGCAGCGAAAGGTTTGTTGCGTCTGGGGCCAACGTCCTGACTTTC
CASSERFVASGANVLTF
>few|TRBJ1-1|TRBD1|TRBV27
TGTGCCAGCCGAGGAGGGACAGGGGGAAGCACTGAAGCTTTCTTT
CASRGGTGGSTEAFF
>few|TRBJ1-2|TRBD1|TRBV13
TGTGCCAGCCGATCCCGGGACAGCCTCTATGGCTACACCTTC
CASRSRDSLYGYTF
>few|TRBJ1-1|NA|TRBV3-2
TGTGCCAGCAGCCAGCATCCGGGACAGGGGAACACTGAAGCTTTCTTT
CASSQHPGQGNTEAFF
>few|TRBJ2-7|TRBD1|TRBV7-2
TGTGCCAGCAGCTCGTGGACAGGGTTCCTCTACGAGCAGTACTTC
CASSSWTGFLYEQYF
>NA|TRBJ2-7|NA|TRBV27
TGTGCCAGCTCCAAGGGCCACGAGCAGTACTTC
CASSKGHEQYF
>many|TRBJ1-2|NA|TRBV6-2/TRBV6-3
TGTGCCAGCAGCCCCGGGGCGTATGGCTACACCTTC
CASSPGAYGYTF
>few|TRBJ2-1|NA|TRBV6-5
TGTGCCAGCAGTTACTCGGTCGGTCCGTCCTACAATGAGCAGTTCTTC
CASSYSVGPSYNEQFF
>many|TRBJ2-7|NA|TRBV12-3/TRBV12-4
TGTGCCAGCAGTTTAAGCCTCTGGGAGCAGTACTTC
CASSLSLWEQYF
>few|TRBJ1-1|TRBD1|TRBV28
TGTGCCAGCAGTCCCCGGGACAGGCGCTGGGAAGCTTTCTTT
CASSPRDRRWEAFF
>many|TRBJ1-1|NA|TRBV5-1
TGCGCCAGCAGCCCGGTAGGGAACACTGAAGCTTTCTTT
CASSPVGNTEAFF
>NA|TRBJ2-7|TRBD2|TRBV6-5
TGTGCCAGCAGTTACTCTCAGGGAGCGGGGGGGATCTACGAGCAGTACTTC
CASSYSQGAGGIYEQYF
>few|TRBJ1-1|NA|TRBV15
TGTGCCACCAGCAGTCACAGGGTATACACTGAAGCTTTCTTT
CATSSHRVYTEAFF
>NA|TRBJ1-2|TRBD1|TRBV29-1
TGCAGCGTCCCCCCGGACAGGGGGACTATAGCTAACTATGGCTACACCTTC
CSVPPDRGTIANYGYTF
>NA|TRBJ2-3|NA|TRBV7-9
TGTGCCAGCAGCTTAGGGTCTAGCTCAGATACGCAGTATTTT
CASSLGSSSDTQYF
>NA|TRBJ2-2|NA|TRBV12-3/TRBV12-4
TGTGCCAGCAGCCCCTATGAGGTTGGGGAGCTGTTTTTT
CASSPYEVGELFF
>few|TRBJ1-2|TRBD1|TRBV5-1
TGCGCCAGCAGCCCCGGACAGGGGGCGGGCTATGGCTACACCTTC
CASSPGQGAGYGYTF
>NA|TRBJ2-3|TRBD2|TRBV23-1
TGCGCCAGCAGTCTGGTAGCGGGGGGGCCAGGAGATACGCAGTATTTT
CASSLVAGGPGDTQYF
>few|TRBJ2-1|TRBD2|TRBV6-5
TGTGCCAGCAGCTACCGGGGTAGCGGGGGATGGAATGAGCAGTTCTTC
CASSYRGSGGWNEQFF
>NA|TRBJ2-7|NA|TRBV6-2/TRBV6-3
TGTGCCAGCAGTTACGACGGCAGGGGTGCAACAACCTACGAGCAGTACTTC
CASSYDGRGATTYEQYF
>few|TRBJ2-1|NA|TRBV29-1
TGCAGCGTCAGAGAGTATGAGCAGTTCTTC
CSVREYEQFF
>NA|TRBJ1-1|NA|TRBV7-2
TGTGCCAGCAGCTCGGGGCTGAAATGGGGTGAAGCTTTCTTT
CASSSGLKWGEAFF
>once|TRBJ2-2|TRBD1|TRBV9
TGTGCCAGCAGCGCCAGGGGGCCTAGCGGGGAGCTGTTTTTT
CASSARGPSGELFF
>few|TRBJ2-2|NA|TRBV5-1
TGCGCCAGCAGCTGGGGACTTTACACCGGGGAGCTGTTTTTT
CASSWGLYTGELFF
>NA|TRBJ2-2|NA|TRBV5-6
TGTGCCAGCTCCGACAGTAAAAACACCGGGGAGCTGTTTTTT
CASSDSKNTGELFF
>few|TRBJ2-5|NA|TRBV3-1
TGTGCCAGCAGCCAGCCAAGGACTTCCGTGGAGACCCAGTACTTC
CASSQPRTSVETQYF
>few|TRBJ1-2|TRBD1|TRBV6-5
TGTGCCAGCAGTTACGGGACAGGGGTAGTCTATGGCTACACCTTC
CASSYGTGVVYGYTF
>NA|TRBJ2-3|TRBD2|TRBV4-1
TGCGCCAGCAGCCAAGATCGGTTGCGGGGGGGCCCAAGCACAGATACGCAGTATTTT
CASSQDRLRGGPSTDTQYF
>many|TRBJ2-5|NA|TRBV6-1
TGTGCCAGCAGTGAAGCAATCGGGCAGCAAGAGACCCAGTACTTC
CASSEAIGQQETQYF
>few|TRBJ2-3|NA|TRBV7-9
TGTGCCAGCAGCTTATTCGGCAGGGATGCAGATACGCAGTATTTT
CASSLFGRDADTQYF
>few|TRBJ2-7|NA|TRBV6-2/TRBV6-3
TGTGCCAGCAGTTACTCGAGGGGTTACGAGCAGTACTTC
CASSYSRGYEQYF
>NA|TRBJ2-2|NA|TRBV3-1
TGTGCCAGCAGCCACAGCCTAAGCGTCACCGGGGAGCTGTTTTTT
CASSHSLSVTGELFF
>few|TRBJ2-5|NA|TRBV4-1
TGCGCCAGCAGCCAAGATGGGGTGGGCCAAGAGACCCAGTACTTC
CASSQDGVGQETQYF
>NA|TRBJ2-2|NA|TRBV6-2/TRBV6-3
TGTGCCAGCGAGTCCGGGGAGCTGTTTTTT
CASESGELFF
>few|TRBJ2-1|NA|TRBV14
TGTGCCAGCAGCCATAGCGGAGACTACAATGAGCAGTTCTTC
CASSHSGDYNEQFF
>many|TRBJ1-1|NA|TRBV5-4
TGTGCCAGCAGCCCTTCTGCAGTGAACACTGAAGCTTTCTTT
CASSPSAVNTEAFF
>NA|TRBJ2-1|NA|TRBV4-1
TGCGCCAGCAGCCAAGGGGGTCGGGGAAGGAGGGGGGAGCAGTTCTTC
CASSQGGRGRRGEQFF
>few|TRBJ2-2|TRBD2|TRBV27
TGTGCCAGCAGTTACGGTTTTGCGGGGGTAACCAACACCGGGGAGCTGTTTTTT
CASSYGFAGVTNTGELFF
>many|TRBJ2-2|NA|TRBV20-1
TGCAGTGCTAGGGGGGGGAACACCGGGGAGCTGTTTTTT
CSARGGNTGELFF